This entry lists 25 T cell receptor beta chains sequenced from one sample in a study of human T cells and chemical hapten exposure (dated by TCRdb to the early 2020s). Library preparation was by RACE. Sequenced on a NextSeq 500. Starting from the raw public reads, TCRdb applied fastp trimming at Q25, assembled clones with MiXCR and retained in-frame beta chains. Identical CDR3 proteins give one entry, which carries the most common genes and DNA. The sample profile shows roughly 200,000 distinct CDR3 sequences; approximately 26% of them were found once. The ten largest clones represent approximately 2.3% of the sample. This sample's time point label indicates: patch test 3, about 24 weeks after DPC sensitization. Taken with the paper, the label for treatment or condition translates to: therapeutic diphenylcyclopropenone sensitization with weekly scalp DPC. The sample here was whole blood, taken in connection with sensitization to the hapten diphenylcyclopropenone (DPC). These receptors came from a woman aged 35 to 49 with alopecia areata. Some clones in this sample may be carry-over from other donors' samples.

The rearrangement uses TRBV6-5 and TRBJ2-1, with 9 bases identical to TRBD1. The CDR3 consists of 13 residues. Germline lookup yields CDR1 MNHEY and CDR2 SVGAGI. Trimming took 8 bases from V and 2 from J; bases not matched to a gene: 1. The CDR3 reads CASRDRAYNEQFF. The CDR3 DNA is TGTGCCAGCCGGGACAGGGCCTACAATGAGCAGTTCTTC.

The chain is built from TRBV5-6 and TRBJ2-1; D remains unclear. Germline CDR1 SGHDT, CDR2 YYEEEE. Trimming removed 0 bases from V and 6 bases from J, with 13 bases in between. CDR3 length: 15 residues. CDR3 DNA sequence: TGTGCCAGCAGCTTGGTAGGGCACCGAATCAATGAGCAGTTCTTC. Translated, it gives CASSLVGHRINEQFF.

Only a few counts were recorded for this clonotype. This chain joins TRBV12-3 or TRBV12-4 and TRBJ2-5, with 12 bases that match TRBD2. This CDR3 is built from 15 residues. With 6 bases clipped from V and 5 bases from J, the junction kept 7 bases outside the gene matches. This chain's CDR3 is CASSSTSGSWETQYF. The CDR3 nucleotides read TGTGCCAGCAGCTCGACTAGCGGGAGTTGGGAGACCCAGTACTTC.

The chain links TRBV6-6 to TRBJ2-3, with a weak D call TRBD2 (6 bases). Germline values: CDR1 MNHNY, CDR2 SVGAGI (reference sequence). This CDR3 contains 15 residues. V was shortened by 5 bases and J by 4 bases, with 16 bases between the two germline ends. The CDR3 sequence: CASSAWRGGADTQYF. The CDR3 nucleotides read TGTGCCAGCAGTGCTTGGCGGGGTGGCGCAGATACGCAGTATTTT.

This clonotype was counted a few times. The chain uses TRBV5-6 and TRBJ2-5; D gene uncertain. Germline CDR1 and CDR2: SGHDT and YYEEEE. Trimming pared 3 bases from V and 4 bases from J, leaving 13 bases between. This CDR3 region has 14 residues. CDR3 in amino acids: CASSSDGWSETQYF. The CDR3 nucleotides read TGTGCCAGCAGCTCGGACGGGTGGTCAGAGACCCAGTACTTC.

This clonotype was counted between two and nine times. The CDR3 spells CASSSWWRNYEQYF. For the CDR3, the DNA is TGTGCCAGCAGTTCCTGGTGGAGGAACTACGAGCAGTACTTC. This sequence joins TRBV28 and TRBJ2-7; D possibly corresponds to TRBD2 (5 bases). Germline V gene lookup returns CDR1 MDHEN and CDR2 SYDVKM. Trimming removed 4 bases from V and 3 bases from J, with 13 bases in between. The CDR3 is 14 residues long.

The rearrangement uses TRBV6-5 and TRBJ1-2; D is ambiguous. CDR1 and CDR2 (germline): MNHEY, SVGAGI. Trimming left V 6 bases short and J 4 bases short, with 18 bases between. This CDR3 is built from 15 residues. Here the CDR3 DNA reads TGTGCCAGCAGCCAAAGACCCCTCTTAGGCTATGGCTACACCTTC. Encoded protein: CASSQRPLLGYGYTF.

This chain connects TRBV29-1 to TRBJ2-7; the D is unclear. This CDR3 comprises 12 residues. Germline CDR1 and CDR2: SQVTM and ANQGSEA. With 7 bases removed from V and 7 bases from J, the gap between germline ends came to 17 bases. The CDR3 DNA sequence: TGCAGCGCGTCTCGAAACGATAGGGAGCAGTACTTC. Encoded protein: CSASRNDREQYF.

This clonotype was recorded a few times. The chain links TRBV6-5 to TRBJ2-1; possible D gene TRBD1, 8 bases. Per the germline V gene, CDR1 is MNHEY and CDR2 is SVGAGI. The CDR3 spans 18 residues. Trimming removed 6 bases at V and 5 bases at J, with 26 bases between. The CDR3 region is CASSPTGGQATGDNEQFF. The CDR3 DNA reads TGTGCCAGCAGCCCGACGGGGGGACAGGCTACAGGGGACAATGAGCAGTTCTTC.

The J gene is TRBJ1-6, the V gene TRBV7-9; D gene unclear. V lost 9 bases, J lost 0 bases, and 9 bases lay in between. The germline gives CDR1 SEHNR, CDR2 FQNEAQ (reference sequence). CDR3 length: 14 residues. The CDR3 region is CASRPSSYNSPLHF. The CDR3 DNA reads TGTGCCAGTCGACCGTCCTCCTATAATTCACCCCTCCACTTT.

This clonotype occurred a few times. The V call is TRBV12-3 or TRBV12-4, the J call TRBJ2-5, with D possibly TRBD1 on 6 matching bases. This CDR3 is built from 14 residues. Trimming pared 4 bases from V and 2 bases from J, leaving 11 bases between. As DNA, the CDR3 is TGTGCCAGCAGTTCGGACAGCTCTCAAGAGACCCAGTACTTC. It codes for CASSSDSSQETQYF.

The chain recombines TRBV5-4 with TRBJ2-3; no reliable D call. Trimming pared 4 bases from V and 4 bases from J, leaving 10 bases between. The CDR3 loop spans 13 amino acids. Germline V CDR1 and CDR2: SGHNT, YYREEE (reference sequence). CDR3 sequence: CASSGMGSDTQYF. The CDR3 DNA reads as TGTGCCAGCAGCGGAATGGGGTCAGATACGCAGTATTTT.

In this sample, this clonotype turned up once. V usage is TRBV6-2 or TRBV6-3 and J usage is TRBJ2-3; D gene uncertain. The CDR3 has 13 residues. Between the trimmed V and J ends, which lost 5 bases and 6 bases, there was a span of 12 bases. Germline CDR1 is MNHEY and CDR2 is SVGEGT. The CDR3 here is CASSRPPWDTQYF. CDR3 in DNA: TGTGCCAGCAGTCGCCCGCCCTGGGATACGCAGTATTTT.

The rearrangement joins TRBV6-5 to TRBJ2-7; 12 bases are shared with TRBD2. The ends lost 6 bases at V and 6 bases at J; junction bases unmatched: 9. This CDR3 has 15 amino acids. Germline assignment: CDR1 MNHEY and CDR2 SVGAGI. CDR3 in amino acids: CASRPLAGGAGEQYF. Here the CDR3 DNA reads TGTGCCAGCAGACCCCTAGCGGGAGGGGCCGGCGAGCAGTACTTC.

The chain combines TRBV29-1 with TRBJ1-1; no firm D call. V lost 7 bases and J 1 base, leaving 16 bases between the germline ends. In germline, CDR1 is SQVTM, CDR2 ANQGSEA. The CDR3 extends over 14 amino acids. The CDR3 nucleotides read TGCAGCGCGATTGATGGGGAAACGAACACTGAAGCTTTCTTT. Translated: CSAIDGETNTEAFF.

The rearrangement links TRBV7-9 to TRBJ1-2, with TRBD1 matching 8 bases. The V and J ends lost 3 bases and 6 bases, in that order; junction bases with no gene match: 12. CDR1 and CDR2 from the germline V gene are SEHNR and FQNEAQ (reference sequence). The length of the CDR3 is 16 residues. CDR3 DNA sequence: TGTGCCAGCAGCTTCGACAGCGCAGGGGGCAAGAATGGCTACACCTTC. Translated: CASSFDSAGGKNGYTF.

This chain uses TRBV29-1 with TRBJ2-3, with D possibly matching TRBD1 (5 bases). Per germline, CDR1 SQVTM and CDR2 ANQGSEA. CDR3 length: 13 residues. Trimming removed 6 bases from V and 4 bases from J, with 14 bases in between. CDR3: CSVGRGLADTQYF. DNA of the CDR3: TGCAGCGTCGGAAGGGGATTGGCAGATACGCAGTATTTT.

CDR3: CSASSDSSYNSPLHF. The DNA for the CDR3 is TGCAGTGCTTCCTCCGACAGCTCCTATAATTCACCCCTCCACTTT. The chain joins TRBV20-1 to TRBJ1-6; D is perhaps TRBD1 (5 bases). Germline V gene lookup returns CDR1 DFQATT and CDR2 SNEGSKA (reference sequence). With 5 bases removed from V and 0 bases from J, the gap between germline ends came to 11 bases. The CDR3 loop spans 15 amino acids.

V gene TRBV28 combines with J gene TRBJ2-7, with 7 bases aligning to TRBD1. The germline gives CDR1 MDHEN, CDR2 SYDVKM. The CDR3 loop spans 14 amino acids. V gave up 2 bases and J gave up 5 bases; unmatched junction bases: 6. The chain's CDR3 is CASSLGQGVHEQYF. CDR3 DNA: TGTGCCAGCAGTTTAGGGCAGGGGGTCCACGAGCAGTACTTC.

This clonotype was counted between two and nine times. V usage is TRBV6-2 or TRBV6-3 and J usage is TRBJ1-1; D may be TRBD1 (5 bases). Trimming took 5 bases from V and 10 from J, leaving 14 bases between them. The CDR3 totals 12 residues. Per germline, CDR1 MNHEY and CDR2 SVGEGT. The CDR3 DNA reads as TGTGCCAGCAGTCCGTACAGGTTGGGAGCTTTCTTT. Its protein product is CASSPYRLGAFF.

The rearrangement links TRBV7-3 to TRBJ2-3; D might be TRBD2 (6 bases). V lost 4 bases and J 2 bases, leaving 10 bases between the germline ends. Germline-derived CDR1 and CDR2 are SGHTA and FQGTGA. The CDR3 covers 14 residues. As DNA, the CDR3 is TGTGCCAGCAGCTCCGGACTATTCACAGATACGCAGTATTTT. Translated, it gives CASSSGLFTDTQYF. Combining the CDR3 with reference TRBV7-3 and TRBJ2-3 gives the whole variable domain GAGVSQTPSNKVTEKGKYVELRCDPISGHTALYWYRQSLGQGPEFLIYFQGTGAADDSGLPNDRFFAVRPEGSVSTLKIQRTERGDSAVYLCASSSGLFTDTQYFGPGTRLTVL.

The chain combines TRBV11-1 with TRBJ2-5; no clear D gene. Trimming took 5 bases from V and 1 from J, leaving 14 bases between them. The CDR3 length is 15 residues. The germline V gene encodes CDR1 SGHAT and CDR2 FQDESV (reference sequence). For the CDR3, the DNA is TGTGCCAGCAGCCGAGATTTGGCCCTCCAAGAGACCCAGTACTTC. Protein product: CASSRDLALQETQYF.

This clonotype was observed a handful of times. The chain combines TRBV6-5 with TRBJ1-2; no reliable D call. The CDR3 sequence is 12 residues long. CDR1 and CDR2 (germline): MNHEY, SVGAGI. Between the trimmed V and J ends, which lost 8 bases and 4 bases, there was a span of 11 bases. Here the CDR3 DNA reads TGTGCCAGCTGGGCGGGCTTCTATGGCTACACCTTC. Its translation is CASWAGFYGYTF.

CDR3 residues: CSATGQGLQPQHF. CDR3 nucleotide sequence: TGCAGTGCTACGGGACAGGGACTTCAGCCCCAGCATTTT. V is TRBV20-1 and J is TRBJ1-5; 9 bases are shared with TRBD1. The CDR3 covers 13 residues. Trimming removed 4 bases from V and 6 bases from J; junction bases left unmatched: 4. The germline gives CDR1 DFQATT, CDR2 SNEGSKA (reference sequence).

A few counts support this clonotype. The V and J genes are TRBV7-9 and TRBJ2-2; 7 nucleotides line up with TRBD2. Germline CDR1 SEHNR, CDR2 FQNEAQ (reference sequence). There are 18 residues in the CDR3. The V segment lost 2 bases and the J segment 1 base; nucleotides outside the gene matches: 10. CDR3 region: CASSLHLRDYMNTGELFF. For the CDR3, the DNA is TGTGCCAGCAGCTTACACCTGCGGGACTACATGAACACCGGGGAGCTGTTTTTT.